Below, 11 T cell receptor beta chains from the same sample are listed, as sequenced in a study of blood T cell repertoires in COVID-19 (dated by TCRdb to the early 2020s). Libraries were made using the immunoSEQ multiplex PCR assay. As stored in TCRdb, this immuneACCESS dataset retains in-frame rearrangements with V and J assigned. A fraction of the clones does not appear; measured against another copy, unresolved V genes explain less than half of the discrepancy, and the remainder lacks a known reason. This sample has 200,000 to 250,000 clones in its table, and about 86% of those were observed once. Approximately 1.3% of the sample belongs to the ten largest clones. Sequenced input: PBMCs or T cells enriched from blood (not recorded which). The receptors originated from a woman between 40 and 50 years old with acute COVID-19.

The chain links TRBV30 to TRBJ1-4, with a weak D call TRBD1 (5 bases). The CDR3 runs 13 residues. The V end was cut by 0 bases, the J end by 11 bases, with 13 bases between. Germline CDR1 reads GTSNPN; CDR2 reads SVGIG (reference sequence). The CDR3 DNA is TGTGCCTGGAGTGTACGTGGGGCGCAGAAACTGTTTTTT. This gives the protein CAWSVRGAQKLFF.

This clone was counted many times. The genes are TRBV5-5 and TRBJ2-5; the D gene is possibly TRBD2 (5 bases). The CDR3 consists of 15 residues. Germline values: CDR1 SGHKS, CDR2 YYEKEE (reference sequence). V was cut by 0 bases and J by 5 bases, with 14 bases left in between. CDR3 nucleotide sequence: TGTGCCAGCAGCTTGGTAGCGAGGCAGTATGAGACCCAGTACTTC. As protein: CASSLVARQYETQYF.

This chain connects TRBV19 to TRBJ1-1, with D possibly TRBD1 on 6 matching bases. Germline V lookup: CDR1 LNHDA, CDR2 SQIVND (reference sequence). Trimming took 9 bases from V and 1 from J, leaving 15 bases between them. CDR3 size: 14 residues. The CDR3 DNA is TGTGCCAGCGCCCTAACAGGGAGGAACACTGAAGCTTTCTTT. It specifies CASALTGRNTEAFF. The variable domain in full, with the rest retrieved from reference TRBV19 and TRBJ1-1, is DGGITQSPKYLFRKEGQNVTLSCEQNLNHDAMYWYRQDPGQGLRLIYYSQIVNDFQKGDIAEGYSVSREKKESFPLTVTSAQKNPTAFYLCASALTGRNTEAFFGQGTRLTVV.

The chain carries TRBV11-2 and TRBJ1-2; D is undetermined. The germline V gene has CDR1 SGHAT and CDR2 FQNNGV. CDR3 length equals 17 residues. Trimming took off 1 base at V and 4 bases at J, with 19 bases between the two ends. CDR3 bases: TGTGCCAGCAGCTTAGGGGGAGGTGTTGAGTTTCGCTATGGCTACACCTTC. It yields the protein CASSLGGGVEFRYGYTF.

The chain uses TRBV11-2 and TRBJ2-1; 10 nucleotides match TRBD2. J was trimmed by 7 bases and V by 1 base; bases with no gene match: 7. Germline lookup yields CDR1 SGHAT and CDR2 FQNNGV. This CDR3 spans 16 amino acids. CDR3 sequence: CASSLAPLAGPNEQFF. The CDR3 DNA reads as TGTGCCAGCAGCTTAGCCCCACTAGCGGGACCAAATGAGCAGTTCTTC.

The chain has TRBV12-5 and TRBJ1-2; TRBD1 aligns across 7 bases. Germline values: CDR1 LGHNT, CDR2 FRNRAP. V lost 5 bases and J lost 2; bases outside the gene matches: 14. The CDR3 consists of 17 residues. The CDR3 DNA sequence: TGTGCTAGTGGTCTTCCGGGACAGCGAGTGACGAACTATGGCTACACCTTC. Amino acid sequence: CASGLPGQRVTNYGYTF. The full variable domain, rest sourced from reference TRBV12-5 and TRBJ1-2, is DARVTQTPRHKVTEMGQEVTMRCQPILGHNTVFWYRQTMMQGLELLAYFRNRAPLDDSGMPKDRFSAEMPDATLATLKIQPSEPRDSAVYFCASGLPGQRVTNYGYTFGSGTRLTVV.

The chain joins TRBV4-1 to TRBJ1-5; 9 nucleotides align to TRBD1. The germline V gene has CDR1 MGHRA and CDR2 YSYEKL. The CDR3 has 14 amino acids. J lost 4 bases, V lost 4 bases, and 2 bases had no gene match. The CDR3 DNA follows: TGCGCCAGCAGCCGAGACAGGGGGAATCAGCCCCAGCATTTT. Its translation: CASSRDRGNQPQHF.

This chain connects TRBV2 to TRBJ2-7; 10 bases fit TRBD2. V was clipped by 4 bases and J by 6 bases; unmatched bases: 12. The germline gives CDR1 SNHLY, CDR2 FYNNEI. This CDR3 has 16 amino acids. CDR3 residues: CASSGVSGGNYFEQYF. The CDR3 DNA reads TGTGCCAGCAGTGGGGTTAGCGGGGGGAATTACTTCGAGCAGTACTTC.

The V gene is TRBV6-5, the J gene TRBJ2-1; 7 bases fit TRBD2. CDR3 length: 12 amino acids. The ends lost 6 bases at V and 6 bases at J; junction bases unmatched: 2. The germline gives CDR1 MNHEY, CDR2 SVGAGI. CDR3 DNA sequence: TGTGCCAGCAGGGGGAGGGCCAATGAGCAGTTCTTC. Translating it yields CASRGRANEQFF.

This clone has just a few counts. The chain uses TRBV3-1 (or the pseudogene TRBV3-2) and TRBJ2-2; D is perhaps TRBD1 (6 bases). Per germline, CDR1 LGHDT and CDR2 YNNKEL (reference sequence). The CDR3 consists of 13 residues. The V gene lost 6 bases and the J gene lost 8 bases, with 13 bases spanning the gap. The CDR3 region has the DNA TGTGCCAGCAGTAGCAGGGGTTTTGGGGAGCTGTTTTTT. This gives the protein CASSSRGFGELFF.

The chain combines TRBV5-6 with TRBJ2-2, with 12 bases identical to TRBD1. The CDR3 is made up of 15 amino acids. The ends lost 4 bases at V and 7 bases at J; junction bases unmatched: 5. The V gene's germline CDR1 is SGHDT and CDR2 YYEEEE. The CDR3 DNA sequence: TGTGCCAGCAGCATGGGACAGGGGGCTATCGGGGAGCTGTTTTTT. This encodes CASSMGQGAIGELFF.